This T cell receptor beta chain stems from a study of T cells and Merkel cell carcinoma outcomes. The length of the CDR3 is 13 residues. Deletions cut 5 bases from V and 5 bases from J, with 11 bases between. Germline V gene lookup returns CDR1 SEHNR and CDR2 FQNEAQ (reference sequence). Assay: immunoSEQ multiplex PCR; the TCRdb copy retains only in-frame clones and omits some. The table lists about 9,200 clones, roughly 80% of them singletons. The sample was tumor tissue from Merkel cell carcinoma. The gene calls are TRBV7-9 and TRBJ2-3; D might be TRBD1 (6 bases). This TCR derives from a human donor with Merkel cell carcinoma. The CDR3 is CASSRPDRDTQYF. CDR3 sequence (DNA): TGTGCCAGCAGCAGACCGGACAGAGATACGCAGTATTTT.